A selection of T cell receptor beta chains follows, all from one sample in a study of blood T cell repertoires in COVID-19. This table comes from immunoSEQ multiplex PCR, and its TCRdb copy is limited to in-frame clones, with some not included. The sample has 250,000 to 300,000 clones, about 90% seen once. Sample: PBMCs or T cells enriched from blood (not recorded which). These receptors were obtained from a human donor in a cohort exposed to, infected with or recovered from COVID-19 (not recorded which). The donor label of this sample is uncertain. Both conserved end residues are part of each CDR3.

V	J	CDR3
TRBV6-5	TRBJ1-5	CASSNRGGQPQHF
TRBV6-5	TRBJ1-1	CASSLQGRNTEAFF
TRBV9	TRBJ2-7	CASSAGGGVDYEQYF
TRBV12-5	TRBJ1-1	CASGLVPGTRKGAFF
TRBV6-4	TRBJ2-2	CASRVAPDRGPTGELFF
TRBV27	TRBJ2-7	CASSLFRDNEQYF
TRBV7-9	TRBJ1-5	CASSSLGQGSNQPQHF
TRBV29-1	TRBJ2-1	CSVDSGYGLRKFF
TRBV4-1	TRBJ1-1	CASSQVTGTGDTEAFF
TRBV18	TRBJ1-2	CASSPALAGGLYGYTF
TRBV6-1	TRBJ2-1	CASSEVGTGAYNEQFF
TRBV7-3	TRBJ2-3	CASSQKRGDTDTQYF
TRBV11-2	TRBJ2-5	CASSPKPTSGQETQYF
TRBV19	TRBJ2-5	CASSKGQGFQETQYF
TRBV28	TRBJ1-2	CASRTQGTAYGYTF
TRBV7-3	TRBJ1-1	CASSPGGTEAFF
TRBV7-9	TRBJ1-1	CASSLGGLGQATSGQAFF
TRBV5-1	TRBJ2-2	CASSLRGQGPPGELFF
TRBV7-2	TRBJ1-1	CASSFVRGPEAFF
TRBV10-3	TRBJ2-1	CAISDLARGVDDEQFF
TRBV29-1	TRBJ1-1	CSAITGVTEAFF
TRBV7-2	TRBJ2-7	CASSLAWQGYEQYF
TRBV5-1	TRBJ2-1	CASSLAGQGIHEQFF
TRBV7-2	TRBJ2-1	CASSPTSIHEQFF
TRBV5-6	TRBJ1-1	CASSLVGQLGTEAFF
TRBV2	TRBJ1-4	CASRRTGTTNEKLFF
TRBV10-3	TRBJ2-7	CAISEASGHSYEQYF
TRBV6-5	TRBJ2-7	CASRSLDREDYEQYF
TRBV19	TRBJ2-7	CASTPVWQTGMGEQYF
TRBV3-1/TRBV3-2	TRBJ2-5	CASSFRVAQYF
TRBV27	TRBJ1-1	CASSLRDRSTEAFF
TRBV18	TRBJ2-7	CASSPLGTADFTYEQYF
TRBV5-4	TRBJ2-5	CASRNRAGDYQETQYF
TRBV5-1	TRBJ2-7	CASSPRTGGPTYEQYF
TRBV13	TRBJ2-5	CASSSNRETQYF
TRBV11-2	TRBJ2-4	CASSLGTSDIQYF
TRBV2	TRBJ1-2	CASTEGGAAKGYTF
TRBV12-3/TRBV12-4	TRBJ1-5	CASRTGDQPQHF
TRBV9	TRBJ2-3	CASSVAPRGGTDTQYF
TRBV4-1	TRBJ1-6	CASTPHFTEGNSPLHF
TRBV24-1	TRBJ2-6	CATSEAAGANVLTF
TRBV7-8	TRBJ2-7	CASSNSLWRRHYEQYF
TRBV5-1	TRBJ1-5	CASSFFAQGLGDTISNQPQHF